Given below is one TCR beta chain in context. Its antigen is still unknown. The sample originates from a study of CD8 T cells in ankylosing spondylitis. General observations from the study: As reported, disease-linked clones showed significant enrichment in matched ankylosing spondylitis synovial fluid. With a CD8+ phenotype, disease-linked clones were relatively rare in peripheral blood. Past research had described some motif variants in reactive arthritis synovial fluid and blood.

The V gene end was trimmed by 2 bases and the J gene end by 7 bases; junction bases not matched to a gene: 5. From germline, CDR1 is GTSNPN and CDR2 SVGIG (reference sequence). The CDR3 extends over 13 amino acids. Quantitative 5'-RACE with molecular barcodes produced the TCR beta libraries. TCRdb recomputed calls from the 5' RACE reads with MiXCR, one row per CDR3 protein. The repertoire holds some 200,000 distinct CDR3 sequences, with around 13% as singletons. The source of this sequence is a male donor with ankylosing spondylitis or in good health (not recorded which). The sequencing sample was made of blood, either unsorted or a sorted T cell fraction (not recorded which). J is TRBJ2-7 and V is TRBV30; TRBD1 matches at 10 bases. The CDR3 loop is CAWSPGTGEEQYF. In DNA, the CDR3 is TGTGCCTGGAGTCCTGGGACAGGGGAAGAGCAGTACTTC. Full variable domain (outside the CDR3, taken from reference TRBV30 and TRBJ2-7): SQTIHQWPATLVQPVGSPLSLECTVEGTSNPNLYWYRQAAGRGLQLLFYSVGIGQISSEVPQNLSASRPQDRQFILSSKKLLLSDSGFYLCAWSPGTGEEQYFGPGTRLTVT.